This T cell receptor beta chain was profiled in a study of regulatory T cells in long-lasting Graves disease. Study-wide results and limits: With persistent disease, TRBV28, TRBJ1-2 and TRBJ2-5 were the favored segments.

Per germline, CDR1 SGHAT and CDR2 FQNNGV. The CDR3 length is 15 residues. V shed 1 base and J shed 10 bases, with 17 bases lying between them. Assembly of TCR beta libraries relied on iRepertoire HTBI primers together with Arm-PCR of CDR3 regions. TCRdb re-called the multiplex PCR reads with MiXCR, one entry per CDR3 protein. Of around 330,000 distinct CDR3 sequences in the sample, more than 15% are singletons; the top ten hold more than 30%. Indicated time point: newly diagnosed GD, antithyroid drugs for less than 3 months. PBMC RNA was the source of the TCR library. Only a few counts were recorded for this clonotype. Its antigen is not known. This is likely an artifact of a read error, given a far larger clone one base away.

Sequences were derived from peripheral blood mononuclear cells (PBMCs), sampled at new diagnosis, from a patient treated with antithyroid drugs. The sequence was obtained from a female donor with Graves disease. J is TRBJ2-1 and V is TRBV11-2, with TRBD2 as a possible D gene (5 bases). The CDR3 bases are TGTGCCAGCAGCTTAGTAGGAGGCCACGGCGACGAGCAGTTCTTC. It yields the protein CASSLVGGHGDEQFF.